These 3 T cell receptor beta chains were all obtained from the same sample, sequenced in a study of cytomegalovirus exposure and HLA in healthy donors. PCR involved 60 Vbeta and 13 Jbeta primers. The assay was immunoSEQ multiplex PCR, and TCRdb's table has in-frame clones only and misses some. This table has 180,000 or so clones, about four fifths appearing once. Sequences were obtained from PBMCs. Receptor source: a middle-aged man in good health and CMV-seronegative.

The chain combines TRBV19 with TRBJ1-1; D may be TRBD1 (6 bases). The CDR3 extends over 17 amino acids. Germline V CDR1 and CDR2: LNHDA, SQIVND (reference sequence). V was clipped by 1 base and J by 4 bases, with 19 bases between them. The CDR3 nucleotides are TGTGCCAGTAGTATAGTAGGGATTCAGACAGGTAGCACTGAAGCTTTCTTT. It yields the protein CASSIVGIQTGSTEAFF.

The count of this clone is one. The chain is built from TRBV5-7 and TRBJ2-3, with 11 bases lining up with TRBD1. TRBV5-7 belongs to the ORF category, with a function that is uncertain. CDR3 length equals 15 residues. J gave up 4 bases and V 4 bases, and 5 bases lay outside the gene matches. The DNA for the CDR3 is TGTGCCAGCAGCGTGCCGGGACAGGGGGCAGATACGCAGTATTTT. This codes for CASSVPGQGADTQYF.

The chain recombines TRBV15 with TRBJ1-5, with a possible D match to TRBD1 (5 bases). Between the trimmed V and J ends, which lost 1 base and 0 bases, there was a span of 25 bases. The CDR3 loop spans 21 amino acids. Germline assignment: CDR1 LNHNV and CDR2 YYDKDF (reference sequence). The chain's CDR3 is CATSRGGLKGKSPYSNQPQHF. The DNA of the CDR3 is TGTGCCACCAGCAGAGGCGGCTTGAAGGGGAAGAGCCCTTATAGCAATCAGCCCCAGCATTTT.